These 13 T cell receptor beta chains were sequenced from one sample in a study of monozygotic twins with inflammatory bowel disease. TCRdb re-called the 5' RACE reads; every CDR3 protein appears as one record, without DNA. Seen in this sample are under 200,000 distinct CDR3 sequences; the ten most common clones hold under 3.5%. The sequenced material came from blood. The receptors stem from a human donor with ulcerative colitis or Crohn's disease, or a healthy co-twin of an affected twin (not recorded which).

The CDR3 protein is CSVEGERADSYEQYF. The chain couples TRBV29-1 to TRBJ2-7; TCRdb outputs TRBD2, but without DNA this stays unchecked. This CDR3 spans 15 amino acids. The germline CDR1 and CDR2 sequences are SQVTM and ANQGSEA.

V and J are TRBV4-2 and TRBJ2-7; the D gene TCRdb calls, TRBD2, cannot be checked with no DNA. CDR1 and CDR2 (germline): LGHNA, YNFKEQ. The CDR3 totals 18 residues. CDR3 sequence: CASSQEPSGSGVSYEQYF.

The chain carries TRBV11-2 and TRBJ1-2; the D call of TRBD1 rests on TCRdb alone, since no DNA is present to check it. This CDR3 comprises 15 residues. Germline V CDR1 and CDR2: SGHAT, FQNNGV. CDR3 loop: CASSGNGQANYGYTF.

The chain joins TRBV7-3 to TRBJ2-1. CDR3 size: 16 residues. Germline CDR1 and CDR2: SGHTA and FQGTGA. This CDR3 reads CASSRTTGSSYNEQFF. The full variable domain, with the rest looked up from reference TRBV7-3 and TRBJ2-1, is GAGVSQTPSNKVTEKGKYVELRCDPISGHTALYWYRQSLGQGPEFLIYFQGTGAADDSGLPNDRFFAVRPEGSVSTLKIQRTERGDSAVYLCASSRTTGSSYNEQFFGPGTRLTVL.

This CDR3 is CASSGTSGSLNTGELFF. V usage is TRBV6-2 or TRBV6-3 and J usage is TRBJ2-2; TCRdb selects TRBD2, and the lack of DNA leaves this call unchecked. The CDR3 length is 17 residues. CDR1 is MNHEY, CDR2 SVGEGT, per germline.

The chain uses TRBV6-1 and TRBJ1-1; TCRdb's assignment of TRBD1 cannot be checked, as there is no DNA. Per the germline V gene, CDR1 is MNHNS and CDR2 is SASEGT. This CDR3 is 15 amino acids long. The CDR3 loop reads CVSSPAGDPNTEAFF.

This chain's CDR3 is CAGGLGLSPLHF. The V gene is TRBV30, the J gene TRBJ1-6. Germline-derived CDR1 and CDR2 are GTSNPN and SVGIG (reference sequence). This CDR3 is 12 amino acids long.

The chain recombines TRBV29-1 with TRBJ2-2; the TCRdb call, TRBD1, lacks DNA for checking. The germline V gene encodes CDR1 SQVTM and CDR2 ANQGSEA. This CDR3 contains 13 residues. Here the CDR3 reads CSARPGNTGELFF.

The chain links TRBV29-1 to TRBJ2-1; TCRdb designates TRBD2, a call that cannot be tested without DNA. Germline CDR1 and CDR2: SQVTM and ANQGSEA. The CDR3 is 15 amino acids. CDR3 sequence: CSVEDGLAENAEQFF.

V and J are TRBV20-1 and TRBJ2-3; checking the TCRdb D call of TRBD1 is not possible without DNA. Germline V lookup: CDR1 DFQATT, CDR2 SNEGSKA (reference sequence). CDR3 length: 17 amino acids. The CDR3 protein is CSARDAGPGGMRRPQYF.

The CDR3 here is CASSLGRRVSGELFF. The rearrangement links TRBV7-3 to TRBJ2-2; TCRdb's D call of TRBD2 is untestable without DNA. The CDR3 consists of 15 residues. Germline-derived CDR1 and CDR2 are SGHTA and FQGTGA.

The chain combines TRBV19 with TRBJ2-1; the D gene TCRdb calls, TRBD2, cannot be checked with no DNA. This CDR3 is built from 18 residues. Germline V CDR1 and CDR2: LNHDA, SQIVND (reference sequence). The CDR3 loop is CASSITSGRAWAYNEQFF.

V and J are TRBV5-1 and TRBJ2-2. Germline values: CDR1 SGHRS, CDR2 YFSETQ. The CDR3 contains 14 residues. The chain's CDR3 is CASSLAGIDRELFF.